The source of this TCR beta chain is a study of shared clonotypes between healthy human individuals (dated by TCRdb to 2018 to 2020). Background for the entire study: The cohort included a few men and a couple of women between 18 and 49 years of age. For each donor, CD4 naive and CD4 memory were each given three plates, CD8 naive was given two plates, and CD8 memory was given one plate. To estimate repertoire size and how much clonotype sharing occurs between individuals, the study deeply sequenced the blood TCR repertoires of a handful of healthy adults. Libraries were prepared and TCR repertoires were sequenced by different laboratories using diverse techniques, in order to increase sequencing depth and limit assay-specific biases. Between about 0.8 and 9.5 billion PBMCs per donor were obtained by leukapheresis. The research as a whole found: Even with the large sequencing depth, rarefaction of the sorted-subset datasets indicated that sequencing was incomplete. About 5% of naive CD4, around 3.5% of naive CD8, approximately 2.2% of memory CD4, and about 0.4% of memory CD8 clonotypes were shared across a few donors. The genetic and exposure-history diversity represented was limited by the small number of donors. Naive subsets generally had larger estimated clonotype richness than memory subsets did. Pairwise subsampling indicated that sequencing depth was expected to affect the degree of clonotype sharing among donors. Sampling was limited to blood, and TCR repertoires in tissue likely differ from TCR repertoires in blood. Compared with non-shared clonotypes, clonotypes shared by all four sorted-subset donors had higher generation probabilities.

Healthy HIV-negative adults with no recently reported acute infections or vaccinations were included as donors. Every donor was a Caucasian adult living in Nashville, Tennessee, USA. CD4+ T cells were enriched by magnetic negative selection; naive cells were then positively selected on CD45RA, and the negative fraction formed the memory subset. After blood collection by leukapheresis, PBMCs were isolated using Ficoll-Histopaque density gradient centrifugation and then cryopreserved in the vapor phase of liquid nitrogen. Purity and quantity of every magnetically sorted T cell population were checked by analytical flow cytometry. Each sorted fraction had its genomic DNA isolated and then quantified by UV absorbance on a Nanodrop 2000c. The sample holds a few counts of this clone. This clone's antigen is unknown. This likely traces to a read error, being one base from a far larger clone. This sample also contains other DNA sequences that code for the same CDR3.

Sequences SGHNT (CDR1) and YYREEE (CDR2) are obtained from the germline V gene (reference sequence). The CDR3 starts with the cysteine, ends with the phenylalanine, and has 13 residues. Only the CDR3 region is kept as DNA, spanning 39 bases read in frame from base 1. V was cut back by 4 bases and J by 1 base, leaving a gap of 8 bases between them. TCR CDR3 regions were amplified from genomic DNA by multiplex PCR using the deep immunoSEQ assay. Extracted genomic DNA from each cell subset was spread evenly across all wells of several immunoSEQ 96-well plates, with each plate serving as a replicate. Each replicate PCR for sorted subsets received roughly 0.2 ug genomic DNA, equal to tens of thousands of T cell genomes. Purified libraries were measured with a Qubit 3.0 fluorometer, size-checked on a Bioanalyzer 2100, and measured again with the KAPA Library Quantification kit. Each immunoSEQ 96-well plate was sequenced on its own single-read 150-cycle Illumina NextSeq 550 flow cell. Per the authors' processing: The immunoSEQ output contained only junctional sequences without quality scores, so filtering could not match that applied to full-length reads. To assign V/J genes and CDR3, sequences were annotated against IMGT germline references using PyIR, a Python wrapper for IgBLAST v1.9. Reads with weak V/J assignments (E-value above 1e-6), missing CDR3, stop codons, out-of-frame junctions, or ambiguous translated residues were removed. V3J clonotypes were defined by identical inferred V gene, J gene, and CDR3 amino acid sequence. Percentage overlap between repertoires was calculated by dividing the number of shared unique clonotypes by the size of the smaller repertoire. Repertoire richness was assessed with RTK rarefaction, the Chao1 estimator, and Recon v2.1 estimates of unobserved clonotypes. Generation probabilities were computed with OLGA for all TCRbeta clonotypes obtained by the gDNA method from several donors. TCRdb took this table from immuneACCESS and kept in-frame rearrangements with V and J called. Such tables lack part of the clones; where checked against another copy, unresolved V genes explain under half of the gap, and the rest is unexplained. V and J calls and clone size are those listed in that table; D and trimming were worked out from the DNA. This sample gives 950,000 to 1,200,000 clones in total; approximately 75% of them show up just once. Of the sample, 0.7% to 0.95% is held by the ten largest clones.

This TCR derives from a man aged 18 to 30 in good health. Some clones in this sample may be carry-over from other donors' samples. The chain was built from TRBV5-4 and TRBJ1-1, with a weak D call of TRBD1 (6 bases match). The source material was memory CD4+ T cells from PBMCs. The intended sense of this specimen's cell subset or site label: CD45RA-negative fraction. The bases read TGTGCCAGCAGCCCGGGACAGAACACTGAAGCTTTCTTT. Its translation is CASSPGQNTEAFF.